Presented here are 27 T cell receptor beta chains from one specimen sequenced in a study of cytomegalovirus exposure and HLA in healthy donors. Both 60 Vbeta primers and 13 Jbeta primers went into the PCR. Method: immunoSEQ multiplex PCR; TCRdb's copy keeps in-frame clones and lacks some. This table holds some 130,000 clones, 77% found once. What was sequenced was PBMCs. The receptor set was obtained from a male donor in good health and CMV-seropositive.

The genes are TRBV6-6 and TRBJ2-3, with D possibly TRBD2 on 5 matching bases. V lost 4 bases to trimming and J lost 7 bases, with 6 bases between them. The CDR3 has 11 residues. Germline V gene sequence: CDR1 MNHNY, CDR2 SVGAGI (reference sequence). DNA for the CDR3: TGTGCCAGCAGTTCGGGGAATACGCAGTATTTT. This translates into CASSSGNTQYF.

This clone was seen only once. This chain connects TRBV14 to TRBJ1-2, with a possible D match to TRBD1 (5 bases). The V end was cut by 1 base, the J end by 7 bases, with 22 bases between. The CDR3 totals 17 residues. Germline V gene sequence: CDR1 SGHDN, CDR2 FVKESK. CDR3 sequence (DNA): TGTGCCAGCAGCCAAGGAAGGCGGGACTTCCTCCCCCCTGGCTACACCTTC. It is translated as CASSQGRRDFLPPGYTF.

V and J are TRBV5-4 and TRBJ2-2; D not certain. Germline V CDR1 and CDR2: SGHNT, YYREEE (reference sequence). This CDR3 is built from 14 residues. The V end was cut by 5 bases, the J end by 1 base, with 9 bases between. The CDR3: CASSLRQNTGELFF. The CDR3 bases are TGTGCCAGCAGTCTCCGACAGAACACCGGGGAGCTGTTTTTT.

This clone has a handful of counts. The V call is TRBV6-5, the J call TRBJ2-7, with 8 bases aligning to TRBD1. This CDR3 comprises 15 residues. CDR1 and CDR2 (germline): MNHEY, SVGAGI. The V gene end was trimmed by 4 bases and the J gene end by 2 bases; junction bases not matched to a gene: 7. DNA of the CDR3: TGTGCCAGCAGTTTACGACAGGGGTCCCCCTACGAGCAGTACTTC. Encoded protein: CASSLRQGSPYEQYF.

The chain has TRBV2 and TRBJ2-2; TRBD2 matches 7 bases. Germline trimming cut 11 bases from V and 4 bases from J; bases unmatched to any gene: 13. The CDR3 has 15 amino acids. Germline CDR1 reads SNHLY; CDR2 reads FYNNEI. CDR3 nucleotide sequence: TGTGCCTCTCGGGGAGGGGCGCAGCTCACCGGGGAGCTGTTTTTT. Protein sequence: CASRGGAQLTGELFF.

The count of this clone is one. This chain connects TRBV19 to TRBJ2-5, with TRBD1 matching over 9 bases. CDR1 LNHDA and CDR2 SQIVND come from the germline V gene (reference sequence). V gave up 5 bases and J gave up 5 bases; unmatched junction bases: 9. The CDR3 has 15 residues. Written as DNA, the CDR3 is TGTGCCAGTAGTTCCCGGGACAGGGTGCGGGAGACCCAGTACTTC. Its protein is CASSSRDRVRETQYF. Looking up the rest from reference TRBV19 and TRBJ2-5 gives the full variable domain: DGGITQSPKYLFRKEGQNVTLSCEQNLNHDAMYWYRQDPGQGLRLIYYSQIVNDFQKGDIAEGYSVSREKKESFPLTVTSAQKNPTAFYLCASSSRDRVRETQYFGPGTRLLVL.

The count of this clone is one. The chain recombines TRBV4-1 with TRBJ1-2, with 7 bases aligning to TRBD1. The CDR3 contains 14 residues. The germline V gene encodes CDR1 MGHRA and CDR2 YSYEKL. V gave up 1 base and J gave up 5 bases; unmatched junction bases: 4. CDR3 bases: TGCGCCAGCAGCCAAGTTGACAGGGAGTATGGCTACACCTTC. Protein sequence: CASSQVDREYGYTF.

This clone was detected a few times. This chain links TRBV7-8 with TRBJ1-4; 9 bases align to TRBD1. Germline CDR1 and CDR2: SGHVS and FQNEAQ. CDR3 length: 16 amino acids. The J segment lost 4 bases and the V segment lost 2 bases, leaving 5 bases of the junction unmatched. CDR3 in DNA: TGTGCCAGCAGCTTACTGTCGGGACAGGGTAATGAAAAACTGTTTTTT. Its translation: CASSLLSGQGNEKLFF.

The chain carries TRBV11-2 and TRBJ2-3; no clear D gene. Germline-derived CDR1 and CDR2 are SGHAT and FQNNGV. V lost 1 base, J lost 0 bases, and 11 bases lay in between. CDR3 size: 16 residues. The CDR3 region is CASSLGPDPSTDTQYF. CDR3 in DNA: TGTGCCAGCAGCTTAGGGCCCGATCCTAGCACAGATACGCAGTATTTT.

The gene calls are TRBV4-2 and TRBJ1-2; D perhaps matches TRBD1 (5 bases). Germline V gene sequence: CDR1 LGHNA, CDR2 YNFKEQ. Trimming cost V 3 bases and J 2 bases, with 7 bases left between them. This CDR3 spans 13 amino acids. The CDR3 loop reads CASSQTDNYGYTF. The CDR3 nucleotides read TGTGCCAGCAGCCAGACAGACAACTATGGCTACACCTTC.

This chain links TRBV28 with TRBJ1-2, with a possible D match to TRBD1 (5 bases). Trimming took 5 bases from V and 8 from J, leaving 21 bases between them. The V gene's germline CDR1 is MDHEN and CDR2 SYDVKM. CDR3 length: 15 residues. The CDR3 here is CASSLGGGALGGYTF. Here the CDR3 DNA reads TGTGCCAGCAGTCTGGGTGGCGGGGCCCTCGGAGGCTACACCTTC.

This clone was counted once. In the same sample, other DNA sequences code for this CDR3. V gene TRBV28 combines with J gene TRBJ1-6, with 9 bases fitting TRBD1. This CDR3 comprises 14 residues. The J segment lost 8 bases and the V segment lost 4 bases, leaving 3 bases of the junction unmatched. CDR1 and CDR2 from the germline V gene are MDHEN and SYDVKM. The CDR3 DNA reads TGTGCCAGCAGTTCCGGGACAGGGTATTCACCCCTCCACTTT. It codes for CASSSGTGYSPLHF. The whole variable domain, filled in from reference TRBV28 and TRBJ1-6, reads DVKVTQSSRYLVKRTGEKVFLECVQDMDHENMFWYRQDPGLGLRLIYFSYDVKMKEKGDIPEGYSVSREKKERFSLILESASTNQTSMYLCASSSGTGYSPLHFGNGTRLTVT.

To note about this clone: At one of its ends the junction is not consistent with the germline gene, which may arise from a read error. CDR3 nucleotides: TGTGCCAGCATCAAAAGGCCCCTCGTCTCTGGGGCCAACGGCCTGACTTTC. This sequence encodes CASIKRPLVSGANGLTF. The chain is built from TRBV7-9 and TRBJ2-6; possible D gene TRBD1, 5 bases. The CDR3 consists of 17 residues. Germline V gene lookup returns CDR1 SEHNR and CDR2 FQNEAQ (reference sequence).

Regarding this clone: The junction does not match germline at one end; this may be a read error. The chain carries TRBV5-1 and TRBJ2-6, with TRBD1 as a possible D gene (5 bases). The CDR3 is 14 amino acids. Germline loops: CDR1 SGHRS, CDR2 YFSETQ. As DNA, the CDR3 is TGCGCCAGCAGCGCACGGTCTGGGGCCAACGGCCTGACTTTC. Its translation is CASSARSGANGLTF.

The CDR3 loop reads CASSDSDRGFGANVLTF. CDR3 bases: TGTGCCAGCAGTGACTCGGACAGGGGTTTTGGGGCCAACGTCCTGACTTTC. The V gene is TRBV6-4, the J gene TRBJ2-6, with TRBD1 identical over 9 bases. The CDR3 has 17 amino acids. V gave up 0 bases and J gave up 3 bases; unmatched junction bases: 3. Germline lookup yields CDR1 MRHNA and CDR2 SNTAGT.

V usage is TRBV19 and J usage is TRBJ1-2; no clear D gene. The CDR3 spans 13 residues. Germline CDR1 LNHDA, CDR2 SQIVND (reference sequence). Trimming took 6 bases from V and 8 from J, leaving 16 bases between them. CDR3 sequence (DNA): TGTGCCAGTAGCTCCCTCGAGGGCCGAGGCTACACCTTC. As protein: CASSSLEGRGYTF.

The sample holds one count of this clone. The V gene is TRBV20-1, the J gene TRBJ2-5; D gene unclear. CDR1 and CDR2 (germline): DFQATT, SNEGSKA (reference sequence). This CDR3 is 11 amino acids long. Trimming took 4 bases from V and 4 from J, leaving 7 bases between them. CDR3 nucleotides: TGCAGTGCTATCCCCCTAGAGACCCAGTACTTC. As protein: CSAIPLETQYF.

The V gene is TRBV5-6, the J gene TRBJ1-2; TRBD1 might be the D (5 bases). The CDR3 is made up of 14 amino acids. V was pared by 1 base and J by 2 bases, with 9 bases between. Germline V lookup: CDR1 SGHDT, CDR2 YYEEEE. CDR3 protein: CASSLFSGNYGYTF. The CDR3 bases are TGTGCCAGCAGCTTGTTTTCAGGGAACTATGGCTACACCTTC.

A single count supports this clone. The chain links TRBV19 to TRBJ2-2; no clear D gene. V lost 10 bases and J lost 0, with 12 bases in between. Looked up from germline, CDR1 is LNHDA and CDR2 is SQIVND (reference sequence). The CDR3 is made up of 14 amino acids. CDR3 protein: CAISRYANTGELFF. The DNA for the CDR3 is TGTGCCATCTCCCGCTACGCGAACACCGGGGAGCTGTTTTTT.

This clone came up once. The gene calls are TRBV19 and TRBJ2-7; no reliable D call. Germline V gene lookup returns CDR1 LNHDA and CDR2 SQIVND (reference sequence). The CDR3 consists of 14 residues. V lost 3 bases and J lost 4, with 13 bases in between. The CDR3 here is CASSIGLDAYEQYF. The CDR3 region has the DNA TGTGCCAGTAGTATCGGTCTAGACGCTTACGAGCAGTACTTC.

As regards this clone: At the DNA level, this CDR3 is encoded by other sequences in the same sample as well. The genes are TRBV5-1 and TRBJ1-6; 10 nucleotides line up with TRBD1. Germline V CDR1 and CDR2: SGHRS, YFSETQ. The V segment lost 4 bases and the J segment 7 bases; nucleotides outside the gene matches: 5. The CDR3 spans 15 residues. The CDR3 coding sequence is TGCGCCAGCAGCCCCGGGACAGGGGACAATTCACCCCTCCACTTT. It yields the protein CASSPGTGDNSPLHF.

The chain uses TRBV28 and TRBJ2-5, with D perhaps TRBD1 (7 bases). V was trimmed by 5 bases and J by 4 bases, leaving 23 bases between them. The CDR3 extends over 17 amino acids. Germline loops: CDR1 MDHEN, CDR2 SYDVKM. The CDR3: CASSHLPDREEGETQYF. CDR3 coding DNA: TGTGCCAGCAGTCATCTCCCAGACAGGGAGGAAGGAGAGACCCAGTACTTC.

This clone was counted between two and nine times. The chain employs TRBV6-1 and TRBJ2-5; tentatively, D is TRBD1 (6 bases). The J call could be wrong; TRBJ2-7 is a better fit for the DNA end. The CDR3 sequence is 14 residues long. Germline V CDR1 and CDR2: MNHNS, SASEGT. The CDR3 loop reads CASSVSAGVYEQYF. The CDR3 DNA reads as TGTGCCAGCAGTGTATCAGCAGGGGTCTACGAGCAGTACTTC.

The CDR3 DNA reads as TGTGCCAGTAGTACACTGGACAGGGACACCGGGGAGCTGTTTTTT. Amino acids: CASSTLDRDTGELFF. This chain connects TRBV19 to TRBJ2-2; 8 bases fit TRBD1. This CDR3 has 15 residues. Trimming at V came to 4 bases and at J to 3 bases, leaving 4 bases not matched to a gene. The V gene's germline CDR1 is LNHDA and CDR2 SQIVND (reference sequence).

The chain couples TRBV5-1 to TRBJ2-7; the match to TRBD2 covers 10 bases. Germline CDR1 is SGHRS and CDR2 is YFSETQ. Unmatched junction bases numbered 4, after V lost 0 bases and J lost 4 bases. The length of the CDR3 is 15 residues. CDR3 region: CASSLGASGSYEQYF. The CDR3 bases are TGCGCCAGCAGCTTGGGCGCTAGCGGGAGTTACGAGCAGTACTTC. Using reference TRBV5-1 and TRBJ2-7 for the parts outside the CDR3, the full variable domain is KAGVTQTPRYLIKTRGQQVTLSCSPISGHRSVSWYQQTPGQGLQFLFEYFSETQRNKGNFPGRFSGRQFSNSRSEMNVSTLELGDSALYLCASSLGASGSYEQYFGPGTRLTVT.

This clone was observed a few times. This chain links TRBV19 with TRBJ2-1; TRBD2 matches 12 bases. V lost 1 base to trimming and J lost 6 bases; unmatched junction nucleotides: 4. CDR1 and CDR2 (germline): LNHDA, SQIVND (reference sequence). This CDR3 has 16 amino acids. This chain's CDR3 is CASSIGLAGGINEQFF. The CDR3 region has the DNA TGTGCCAGTAGTATAGGCCTAGCGGGGGGGATCAATGAGCAGTTCTTC. Drawing the rest from reference TRBV19 and TRBJ2-1, the complete variable domain is DGGITQSPKYLFRKEGQNVTLSCEQNLNHDAMYWYRQDPGQGLRLIYYSQIVNDFQKGDIAEGYSVSREKKESFPLTVTSAQKNPTAFYLCASSIGLAGGINEQFFGPGTRLTVL.

V and J are TRBV7-9 and TRBJ1-2; a possible D gene is TRBD1 (6 bases). Germline CDR1 reads SEHNR; CDR2 reads FQNEAQ (reference sequence). CDR3 length: 12 amino acids. The V end lost 5 bases, the J end lost 10 bases, and 14 bases lay between the germline ends. CDR3 region: CASSPPRGLYTF. In DNA form, the CDR3 reads TGTGCCAGCAGCCCCCCCAGGGGCCTCTACACCTTC.